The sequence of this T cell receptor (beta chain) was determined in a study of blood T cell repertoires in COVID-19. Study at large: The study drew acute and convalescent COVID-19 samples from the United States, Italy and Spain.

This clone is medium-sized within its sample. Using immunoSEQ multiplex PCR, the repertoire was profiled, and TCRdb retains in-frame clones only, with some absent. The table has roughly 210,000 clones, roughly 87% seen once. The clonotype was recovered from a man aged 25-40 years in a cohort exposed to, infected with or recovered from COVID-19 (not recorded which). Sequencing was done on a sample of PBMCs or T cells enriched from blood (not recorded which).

CDR3 sequence reads: CASSIDRVNEKLFF. CDR3 DNA sequence: TGTGCCAGCAGTATTGACAGGGTCAATGAAAAACTGTTTTTT. The chain links TRBV6-5 to TRBJ1-4; TRBD1 agrees at 7 bases. This CDR3 has 14 residues. With V trimmed by 5 bases and J by 5 bases, 5 bases remained unmatched. Germline CDR1 is MNHEY and CDR2 is SVGAGI.